This T cell receptor (beta chain) is from a study of immune evolution from preneoplasia to lung adenocarcinoma. Trimming took off 3 bases at V and 0 bases at J, with 12 bases between the two ends. Germline CDR1 is MNHNS and CDR2 is SASEGT. This CDR3 comprises 15 residues. Note on this clone: Its target is unknown.

Data came from immunoSEQ multiplex PCR; TCRdb stores just in-frame clones and leaves some out. The table includes roughly 7,000 clones, around 82% detected once. Study observations and caveats: Later-stage lesions seemingly showed higher T cell density and diversity than normal lung. Top clone frequencies peaked in normal lung, apparently declining through invasive adenocarcinoma.

Resections took place in Japan or China from the mid-2010s to the late 2010s. Each case's diagnosis was confirmed by two pathologists on H&E. The source of this sequence is a person aged 55-85 years with lung adenocarcinoma. Sequenced sample: FFPE adjacent normal lung tissue. The chain is built from TRBV6-1 and TRBJ2-7; a weak D match, TRBD1 (5 bases). The chain's CDR3 is CASSEEQGSSYEQYF. DNA of the CDR3: TGTGCCAGCAGTGAGGAGCAGGGAAGCTCCTACGAGCAGTACTTC.